Listed below are T cell receptor beta chains from one sample, sequenced in a study of technical replicates of blood from several donors. Assay used: immunoSEQ multiplex PCR; TCRdb lists only in-frame clones, some missing. The sample includes tens of thousands of clones, roughly 96% of them seen just once. The source material was T cells isolated from PBMCs. These TCRs come from a human donor in good health. The CDR3 runs from the conserved cysteine through the conserved F or W. The order of the fields is J gene, clone size, V gene, D gene, CDR3 length, CDR3 DNA, CDR3 protein. A D gene is named only where the DNA matches it firmly. Some rows have no size entry. The others give once, few or many, or a class for an expanded clone.

j_gene: TRBJ2-2; abundance: .; v_gene: TRBV13; d_gene: TRBD2; len: 18; CDR3nt: TGTGCCAGCAGCTCCGTTAGCGGGAGGGCCCGCGGCACCGGGGAGCTGTTTTTT; CDR3aa: CASSSVSGRARGTGELFF
j_gene: TRBJ2-7; abundance: .; v_gene: TRBV2; d_gene: .; len: 15; CDR3nt: TGTGCCAGCAGGGGCCGGGGGGCGTTCTCCTACGAGCAGTACTTC; CDR3aa: CASRGRGAFSYEQYF
j_gene: TRBJ2-7; abundance: .; v_gene: TRBV7-9; d_gene: .; len: 13; CDR3nt: TGTGCCAGCAGCTTAGACGGGGGGCTCGAGCAGTACTTC; CDR3aa: CASSLDGGLEQYF
j_gene: TRBJ2-3; abundance: .; v_gene: TRBV19; d_gene: .; len: 14; CDR3nt: TGTGCCAGTAGCCACCGGACAGGCACAGATACGCAGTATTTT; CDR3aa: CASSHRTGTDTQYF
j_gene: TRBJ2-2; abundance: .; v_gene: TRBV4-1; d_gene: .; len: 18; CDR3nt: TGCGCCAGCAGCCAACCTAAGGAGCGGACCCAAGGGACCGGGGAGCTGTTTTTT; CDR3aa: CASSQPKERTQGTGELFF
j_gene: TRBJ2-3; abundance: .; v_gene: TRBV18; d_gene: TRBD2; len: 15; CDR3nt: TGTGCCAGCTCACCCGGGACTAGCGAGCCTGTTACGCAGTATTTT; CDR3aa: CASSPGTSEPVTQYF
j_gene: TRBJ2-7; abundance: .; v_gene: TRBV9; d_gene: TRBD2; len: 16; CDR3nt: TGTGCCAGCAGCGGAGGCCCAGCGGGACCAGGGTACGAGCAGTACTTC; CDR3aa: CASSGGPAGPGYEQYF
j_gene: TRBJ2-7; abundance: .; v_gene: TRBV5-4; d_gene: .; len: 14; CDR3nt: TGTGCCAGCAGCTTGGAAGCGGCGTTTGGAGAGCAGTACTTC; CDR3aa: CASSLEAAFGEQYF
j_gene: TRBJ1-4; abundance: .; v_gene: TRBV5-1; d_gene: .; len: 14; CDR3nt: TGCGCCAGCAGGGACGGGACAACTAATGAAAAACTGTTTTTT; CDR3aa: CASRDGTTNEKLFF
j_gene: TRBJ1-1; abundance: .; v_gene: TRBV4-1; d_gene: .; len: 15; CDR3nt: TGCGCCAGCAGCCCGGGGGGGGTGGGATTATCTGAAGCTTTCTTT; CDR3aa: CASSPGGVGLSEAFF
j_gene: TRBJ1-1; abundance: .; v_gene: TRBV29-1; d_gene: TRBD1; len: 13; CDR3nt: TGCAGCGTAGCCCACAGGGGGAACACTGAAGCTTTCTTT; CDR3aa: CSVAHRGNTEAFF
j_gene: TRBJ2-3; abundance: .; v_gene: TRBV5-5; d_gene: TRBD1; len: 16; CDR3nt: TGTGCCAGCAGCTTGGCCGGGACAGGGGTGAAAGATACGCAGTATTTT; CDR3aa: CASSLAGTGVKDTQYF
j_gene: TRBJ2-1; abundance: .; v_gene: TRBV7-3; d_gene: TRBD2; len: 17; CDR3nt: TGTGCCAGCAGCCGTCCCGGGACTAGTATAAGCTCCAATGAGCAGTTCTTC; CDR3aa: CASSRPGTSISSNEQFF
j_gene: TRBJ2-7; abundance: .; v_gene: TRBV2; d_gene: .; len: 12; CDR3nt: TGTGCCAGCATAAGGTTGAGGGACGAGCAGTACTTC; CDR3aa: CASIRLRDEQYF
j_gene: TRBJ2-2; abundance: .; v_gene: TRBV5-1; d_gene: TRBD1; len: 15; CDR3nt: TGCGCCAGCAGCTTTGCGACAGGGGCAACCGGGGAGCTGTTTTTT; CDR3aa: CASSFATGATGELFF
j_gene: TRBJ2-1; abundance: .; v_gene: TRBV10-3; d_gene: TRBD1; len: 14; CDR3nt: TGTGCCATCGAACCGGGACAGGGAGACAATGAGCAGTTCTTC; CDR3aa: CAIEPGQGDNEQFF
j_gene: TRBJ1-1; abundance: .; v_gene: TRBV7-6; d_gene: .; len: 13; CDR3nt: TGTGCCAGCAGCACTGCACGGAACACTGAAGCTTTCTTT; CDR3aa: CASSTARNTEAFF
j_gene: TRBJ2-5; abundance: .; v_gene: TRBV28; d_gene: TRBD2; len: 21; CDR3nt: TGTGCCAGCAGTTCTCAGGGGCCCGGACTAGCGGGAGGGCCTTTTGGAGAGACCCAGTACTTC; CDR3aa: CASSSQGPGLAGGPFGETQYF
j_gene: TRBJ2-2; abundance: .; v_gene: TRBV7-3; d_gene: .; len: 15; CDR3nt: TGTGCCAGCAGCTTAATAAACAGGGAAGGCGGGGAGCTGTTTTTT; CDR3aa: CASSLINREGGELFF
j_gene: TRBJ2-2; abundance: .; v_gene: TRBV7-9; d_gene: .; len: 13; CDR3nt: TGTGCCAGCCGTTCAGGGTATACCGGGGAGCTGTTTTTT; CDR3aa: CASRSGYTGELFF
j_gene: TRBJ2-1; abundance: .; v_gene: TRBV28; d_gene: .; len: 13; CDR3nt: TGTGCCAGCAACCAACCTGGGGGGAATGAGCAGTTCTTC; CDR3aa: CASNQPGGNEQFF
j_gene: TRBJ2-3; abundance: .; v_gene: TRBV28; d_gene: .; len: 16; CDR3nt: TGTGCCAGCAGTTTGTGGGCAGGGGGACTAGCAGATACGCAGTATTTT; CDR3aa: CASSLWAGGLADTQYF
j_gene: TRBJ1-4; abundance: .; v_gene: TRBV5-1; d_gene: .; len: 14; CDR3nt: TGCGCCAGCAGCTTTCCAGGGGTGGATGAAAAACTGTTTTTT; CDR3aa: CASSFPGVDEKLFF
j_gene: TRBJ2-2; abundance: .; v_gene: TRBV14; d_gene: .; len: 15; CDR3nt: TGTGCCAGCAGCCAAGTTGGGCGAACAGGCGGGGAGCTGTTTTTT; CDR3aa: CASSQVGRTGGELFF
j_gene: TRBJ1-3; abundance: .; v_gene: TRBV27; d_gene: TRBD1; len: 15; CDR3nt: TGTGCCAGCAGTTCGACAGGGGATTTTGGAAACACCATATATTTT; CDR3aa: CASSSTGDFGNTIYF
j_gene: TRBJ1-1; abundance: .; v_gene: TRBV4-1; d_gene: .; len: 12; CDR3nt: TGCGCCAGCAGCCAAGATCTCGGGGGGGCTTTCTTT; CDR3aa: CASSQDLGGAFF
j_gene: TRBJ1-1; abundance: .; v_gene: TRBV7-9; d_gene: TRBD1; len: 13; CDR3nt: TGTGCCAGCAGCTCACCAGGGGGCGGAGAAGCTTTCTTT; CDR3aa: CASSSPGGGEAFF
j_gene: TRBJ2-6; abundance: once; v_gene: TRBV30; d_gene: TRBD2; len: 18; CDR3nt: TGTGCCTGGAGTGTCCTAGCGGGGGTTAACTCTGGGGCCAACGTCCTGACTTTC; CDR3aa: CAWSVLAGVNSGANVLTF
j_gene: TRBJ2-7; abundance: .; v_gene: TRBV28; d_gene: TRBD1; len: 15; CDR3nt: TGTGCCAGCAGTTGGGGTGGGACAGACTCCTACGAGCAGTACTTC; CDR3aa: CASSWGGTDSYEQYF
j_gene: TRBJ2-7; abundance: .; v_gene: TRBV7-8; d_gene: .; len: 14; CDR3nt: TGTGCCAGCAGCTTAGCGGCTAGCAACTACGAGCAGTACTTC; CDR3aa: CASSLAASNYEQYF
j_gene: TRBJ1-2; abundance: once; v_gene: TRBV5-6; d_gene: .; len: 13; CDR3nt: TGTGCCAGCAGCTTGGCCCGGGGTTATGGCTACACCTTC; CDR3aa: CASSLARGYGYTF
j_gene: TRBJ2-5; abundance: .; v_gene: TRBV2; d_gene: .; len: 12; CDR3nt: TGTGCCGCACGCCGTGAGCAAGAGACCCAGTACTTC; CDR3aa: CAARREQETQYF
j_gene: TRBJ1-2; abundance: .; v_gene: TRBV18; d_gene: .; len: 15; CDR3nt: TGTGCCAGCTCACCCGCGCCCCAGACATTCTATGGCTACACCTTC; CDR3aa: CASSPAPQTFYGYTF
j_gene: TRBJ1-5; abundance: .; v_gene: TRBV28; d_gene: .; len: 16; CDR3nt: TGTGCCAGCAGTTTTACCCTACAGGGTGGCAATCAGCCCCAGCATTTT; CDR3aa: CASSFTLQGGNQPQHF
j_gene: TRBJ1-1; abundance: .; v_gene: TRBV4-1; d_gene: .; len: 16; CDR3nt: TGCGCCAGCAGCCAACCCACCGGCAGGGCGGGGACTGAAGCTTTCTTT; CDR3aa: CASSQPTGRAGTEAFF
j_gene: TRBJ1-2; abundance: .; v_gene: TRBV30; d_gene: .; len: 13; CDR3nt: TGTGCCTGGAGGGGTGGACAGTACTATGGCTACACCTTC; CDR3aa: CAWRGGQYYGYTF
j_gene: TRBJ1-2; abundance: .; v_gene: TRBV29-1; d_gene: .; len: 14; CDR3nt: TGCCCGTTCAAGAAGGGGGTTTCTAACTATGGCTACACCTTC; CDR3aa: CPFKKGVSNYGYTF
j_gene: TRBJ2-7; abundance: .; v_gene: TRBV5-4; d_gene: TRBD2; len: 15; CDR3nt: TGTGCCAGCAGCTTGAGCGGGGGTGGGGCCGACGAGCAGTACTTC; CDR3aa: CASSLSGGGADEQYF
j_gene: TRBJ1-2; abundance: .; v_gene: TRBV6-1; d_gene: .; len: 13; CDR3nt: TGTGCCAGCAGTGAACGGGCGGGATATGGCTACACCTTC; CDR3aa: CASSERAGYGYTF
j_gene: TRBJ2-7; abundance: .; v_gene: TRBV7-2; d_gene: TRBD2; len: 16; CDR3nt: TGTGCCAGCAGCTTTTGGAGTAGCGGGGTCGGAGGCGAGCAGTACTTC; CDR3aa: CASSFWSSGVGGEQYF
j_gene: TRBJ1-1; abundance: .; v_gene: TRBV7-9; d_gene: .; len: 14; CDR3nt: TGTGCCAGCAGCCGAGGGGGGGAGTCCACTGAAGCTTTCTTT; CDR3aa: CASSRGGESTEAFF
j_gene: TRBJ1-4; abundance: .; v_gene: TRBV10-3; d_gene: .; len: 11; CDR3nt: TGTGCCATCAGCGGAGGCGGAAAACTGTTTTTT; CDR3aa: CAISGGGKLFF
j_gene: TRBJ2-5; abundance: once; v_gene: TRBV15; d_gene: TRBD1; len: 15; CDR3nt: TGTGCCACCAGCAGAGATAGGACAGGGAGCGAGACCCAGTACTTC; CDR3aa: CATSRDRTGSETQYF
j_gene: TRBJ2-3; abundance: .; v_gene: TRBV5-1; d_gene: .; len: 16; CDR3nt: TGCGCCAGCAGCTTGCCCCAGGGGACCCGCACAGATACGCAGTATTTT; CDR3aa: CASSLPQGTRTDTQYF